This T cell receptor beta chain is drawn from a study of response to subunit inactivated influenza vaccine (dated by TCRdb to about 2018). At the level of the whole study: To follow how T cells responded to a trivalent subunit inactivated influenza vaccine, the researchers relied on deep quantitative profiling of the T cell receptor repertoire. What the research found in general, with its limitations: According to the authors, only a limited number of new T cells may be recruited by each seasonal influenza vaccination.

Looking up the germline V gene yields CDR1 ENHRY and CDR2 SYGVKD. The trim is 6 bases for V and 1 base for J, with a gap of 12 bases between the germline ends. Including cysteine and phenylalanine, the CDR3 has 14 amino acids. Only the CDR3 region is kept as DNA, spanning 42 bases read in frame from base 1. This clonotype was observed a few times. There is no known antigen for this receptor. It has no much larger one-base neighbor in the sample; base qualities were not kept. Library prep was done by RT-PCR. Instrument used: Illumina HiSeq 2500. Starting from the raw public reads, TCRdb applied fastp trimming at Q25, assembled clones with MiXCR and retained in-frame beta chains. Every entry covers one CDR3 protein and lists the most common genes and DNA from its rows. This sample lists hundreds of thousands of distinct CDR3 sequences; roughly 12% were detected once. The ten largest clones add up to 10% of the sample.

This specimen was PBMCs from blood, taken on the day of vaccination. The sequence links TRBV10-3 to TRBJ1-1; the D segment could be TRBD1, given 6 matching bases. The TCR was taken from a man in his forties or fifties who received an inactivated influenza vaccine. Donor details come from another sample of the same person, matched by shared clones. Here the CDR3 is given as CAISPTGRNTEAFF. DNA sequence: TGTGCCATCAGCCCCACAGGGAGGAACACTGAAGCTTTCTTT.